This T cell receptor (beta chain) was documented in a study of immune evolution from preneoplasia to lung adenocarcinoma. Trimming removed 2 bases from V and 2 bases from J, with 16 bases in between. CDR3 length: 17 amino acids. Per the germline V gene, CDR1 is MDHEN and CDR2 is SYDVKM. Repertoires were generated with immunoSEQ multiplex PCR, while TCRdb's copy carries only in-frame clones and drops some. This sample has 15,000 or so clones, with less than 90% found just once. J is TRBJ1-5 and V is TRBV28; the D gene is possibly TRBD1 (5 bases). This receptor was identified in a person aged 70 to 79 with invasive lung adenocarcinoma. The sequencing input was FFPE invasive lung adenocarcinoma tissue. CDR3 in DNA: TGTGCCAGCAGTTTAAGCACAGGCCCCGCGGGCAATCAGCCCCAGCATTTT. The encoded protein is CASSLSTGPAGNQPQHF.